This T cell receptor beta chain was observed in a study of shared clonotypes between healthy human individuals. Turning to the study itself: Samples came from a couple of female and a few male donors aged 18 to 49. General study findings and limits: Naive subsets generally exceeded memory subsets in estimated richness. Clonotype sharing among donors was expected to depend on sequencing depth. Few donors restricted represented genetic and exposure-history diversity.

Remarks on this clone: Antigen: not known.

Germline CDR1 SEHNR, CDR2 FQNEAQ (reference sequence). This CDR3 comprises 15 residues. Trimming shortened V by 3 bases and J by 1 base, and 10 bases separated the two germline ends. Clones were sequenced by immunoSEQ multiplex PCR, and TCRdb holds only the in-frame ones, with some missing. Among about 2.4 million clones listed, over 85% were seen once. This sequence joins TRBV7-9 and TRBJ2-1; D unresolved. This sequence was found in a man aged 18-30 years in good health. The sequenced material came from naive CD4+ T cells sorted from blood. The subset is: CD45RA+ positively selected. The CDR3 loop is CASSFDGRSYNEQFF. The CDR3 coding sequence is TGTGCCAGCAGCTTCGATGGCCGGTCCTACAATGAGCAGTTCTTC.